What follows is one T cell receptor (beta chain) and its context. This specimen comes from a study of Ad26.COV2.S vaccination and SARS-CoV-2 variants. The CDR3 totals 15 residues. The V and J ends lost 0 bases and 5 bases respectively, with 11 bases between them. Germline loops: CDR1 SGDLS, CDR2 YYNGEE. Repertoires were generated with immunoSEQ multiplex PCR, while TCRdb's copy carries only in-frame clones and drops some. The data contain around 300,000 clones, around 88% of them seen just once; the ten biggest clones take up around 5%. Treatment here: some 20 received Ad26.COV2.S at low or high dose, single or two shots; about 5 received placebo; per-sample allocation not given. Following the first vaccine or placebo injection, samples were taken on day 63.

The sequences come from peripheral blood, collected in a trial of Ad26.COV2.S vaccine versus placebo. The rearrangement links TRBV9 to TRBJ2-2; D may be TRBD2 (6 bases). The sequence derives from a person between 18 and 60 years old who received the Ad26.COV2.S COVID-19 vaccine or a placebo. The CDR3 nucleotides read TGTGCCAGCAGCGTAGAACGGGCGGGAACCGGGGAGCTGTTTTTT. Translation: CASSVERAGTGELFF.